Sequencing of this TCR beta chain was carried out in a study of shared clonotypes between healthy human individuals. Study-wide background: CD4 naive and CD4 memory each took three plates per donor, while CD8 naive took two and CD8 memory one. Overall study results and limits: For naive CD4 cells, roughly 5% of clonotypes were shared across a handful of donors. Sorted-subset samples were not fully sequenced, rarefaction indicated.

Only in-frame clones appear in the TCRdb table, and some are missing; sequencing was by immunoSEQ multiplex PCR. The table includes about 520,000 clones, roughly 95% detected once. HIV-negative, healthy adults without recent acute infections or vaccinations were the donors. Notes on this clone: Antigen specificity is unknown.

Germline V lookup: CDR1 MDHEN, CDR2 SYDVKM. V was pared by 7 bases and J by 6 bases, with 12 bases of the junction left unmatched. This CDR3 has 15 residues. This receptor was taken from a woman in her 30s in good health. Sequenced input: naive CD4+ T cells sorted from blood. The sample's subset: CD45RA+ positively selected. The J gene is TRBJ2-7, the V gene TRBV28; 10 positions agree with TRBD2. The DNA of the CDR3 is TGTGCCAGCAACCCTCCCCTAGCGGGAGCTGGCGAGCAGTACTTC. Translated, it gives CASNPPLAGAGEQYF.